These T cell receptor beta chains were read from a single sample in a study of T cell responses to AZD1222 COVID-19 vaccine. Clones were read by immunoSEQ multiplex PCR, and TCRdb kept only the in-frame ones, dropping some. The profile shows over 110,000 clones, roughly 90% of them singletons. The sequences come from peripheral blood, collected 28 days after the second AZD1222 dose. The receptors here all came from an adult who received the AZD1222 COVID-19 vaccine. Each CDR3 is given with its conserved first and last residue. The D gene is left open where the match is weak. Clone size is given for some rows only: seen once, a few or many times, or a class if the clone is expanded.

j_gene | v_gene | d_gene | abundance | len | CDR3nt | CDR3aa
TRBJ2-1 | TRBV6-5 | TRBD2 | . | 15 | TGTGCCAGCAGTTACTCCCTGGGCGGGAGGCTTGAGCAGTTCTTC | CASSYSLGGRLEQFF
TRBJ2-6 | TRBV25-1 | . | . | 15 | TGTGCCAGCAGTATAAGGGGCTCTGGGGCCAACGTCCTGACTTTC | CASSIRGSGANVLTF
TRBJ2-2 | TRBV30 | . | . | 15 | TGTGCCTGGAGGGCCCAGGTTTTAAGCACCGGGGAGCTGTTTTTT | CAWRAQVLSTGELFF
TRBJ1-2 | TRBV2 | . | few | 15 | TGTGCCAGCAGTGAAAATTACAGCCCTATCTATGGCTACACCTTC | CASSENYSPIYGYTF
TRBJ2-3 | TRBV3-1/TRBV3-2 | . | . | 12 | TGTGCCAGCAGCAACCAAGCGGATACGCAGTATTTT | CASSNQADTQYF
TRBJ2-2 | TRBV11-2 | . | . | 14 | TGTGCCAGCAGCTTAAACCAGAACACCGGGGAGCTGTTTTTT | CASSLNQNTGELFF
TRBJ1-4 | TRBV28 | . | few | 14 | TGTGCCAGCAGCCTTTTAGGGTTGGGGGAAAAACTGTTTTTT | CASSLLGLGEKLFF
TRBJ2-1 | TRBV30 | . | . | 15 | TGTGCCTGGACGTGGGGGTCAAGCTCCTACAATGAGCAGTTCTTC | CAWTWGSSSYNEQFF
TRBJ1-6 | TRBV5-1 | . | . | 13 | TGCGCCAGCAGCTTGGACCCGAATTCACCCCTCCACTTT | CASSLDPNSPLHF
TRBJ2-1 | TRBV11-2 | TRBD2 | . | 14 | TGTGCCAGCAGCTTCGCTAGCGGCTACAATGAGCAGTTCTTC | CASSFASGYNEQFF
TRBJ2-1 | TRBV5-4 | TRBD1 | . | 13 | TGTGCCAGCCGCAGACAGGGGGCTACTGAGCAGTTCTTC | CASRRQGATEQFF
TRBJ1-5 | TRBV5-6 | . | . | 13 | TGTGCCAGCAGCTTTGGGATCAATCAGCCCCAGCATTTT | CASSFGINQPQHF
TRBJ2-7 | TRBV7-9 | . | . | 15 | TGTGCCAGCAGCTTAGTTGTGGGGCAGGGCGGCGAGCAGTACTTC | CASSLVVGQGGEQYF
TRBJ2-3 | TRBV7-9 | . | . | 15 | TGTGCCAGCAGCCCCGCCGGGACCATCACAGATACGCAGTATTTT | CASSPAGTITDTQYF
TRBJ2-3 | TRBV30 | . | . | 13 | TGTGCCTGGAGTGTACGAGAGGGGGATACGCAGTATTTT | CAWSVREGDTQYF
TRBJ1-5 | TRBV7-2 | . | . | 15 | TGTGCCAGCAGCTCACTGACAGTATCCAATCAGCCCCAGCATTTT | CASSSLTVSNQPQHF
TRBJ2-3 | TRBV6-5 | . | . | 13 | TGTGCCAGCATGAGGTTAAGCACAGATACGCAGTATTTT | CASMRLSTDTQYF
TRBJ1-2 | TRBV28 | . | . | 16 | TGTGCCAGCAGTTTAGTAGCAATTGCCCAAGGGGATGGCTACACCTTC | CASSLVAIAQGDGYTF
TRBJ1-1 | TRBV2 | . | . | 11 | TGTGCCAGCAGTGACCGGGGGCAAGCTTTCTTT | CASSDRGQAFF
TRBJ2-1 | TRBV27 | TRBD2 | . | 14 | TGTGCCAGCAGTCACGGACTAGAGGACAATGAGCAGTTCTTC | CASSHGLEDNEQFF
TRBJ2-7 | TRBV19 | . | . | 13 | TGTGCCAGTAGTACGAGTCGAGGATACGAGCAGTACTTC | CASSTSRGYEQYF
TRBJ1-5 | TRBV5-1 | . | . | 14 | TGCGCCAGCAGCTTCGACGGTGGCAATCAGCCCCAGCATTTT | CASSFDGGNQPQHF
TRBJ2-2 | TRBV5-1 | TRBD2 | . | 19 | TGCGCCAGCAGCGCGAGCACGCCGGGACTAGCGGGAGGCACCGGGGAGCTGTTTTTT | CASSASTPGLAGGTGELFF
TRBJ2-1 | TRBV6-5 | TRBD1 | few | 14 | TGTGCCATCCCAGGGACAGGGCCCTACAATGAGCAGTTCTTC | CAIPGTGPYNEQFF
TRBJ1-4 | TRBV4-1 | TRBD1 | few | 17 | TGCGCCAGCAGCCAACAACAGGGGAGGATAGCTAATGAAAAACTGTTTTTT | CASSQQQGRIANEKLFF
TRBJ1-1 | TRBV29-1 | . | few | 12 | TGCAGCGTTGATCGTGACCGGGCTGAAGCTTTCTTT | CSVDRDRAEAFF
TRBJ2-2 | TRBV28 | TRBD2 | . | 15 | TGTGCCAGCAGACTTAGCGGGACCCTCACCGGGGAGCTGTTTTTT | CASRLSGTLTGELFF
TRBJ2-1 | TRBV11-3 | TRBD2 | . | 15 | TGTGCCAGCAGCATGAGGGAGGGCTCCTACAATGAGCAGTTCTTC | CASSMREGSYNEQFF
TRBJ2-1 | TRBV21-1 | . | . | 14 | TGTGCCAGCAGTGGGACACTCCCCTCCAATGAGCAGTTCTTC | CASSGTLPSNEQFF
TRBJ1-4 | TRBV19 | TRBD1 | . | 13 | TGTGCCAGTAGGGGACAGAATAATGAAAAACTGTTTTTT | CASRGQNNEKLFF
TRBJ1-6 | TRBV7-9 | . | . | 16 | TGTGCCAGCAGCTCCACAGGGAGCTCCTATAATTCACCCCTCCACTTT | CASSSTGSSYNSPLHF
TRBJ1-6 | TRBV28 | . | . | 12 | TGTGCCACCCAGGGGCCTTATTCACCCCTCCACTTT | CATQGPYSPLHF
TRBJ1-2 | TRBV6-5 | . | . | 12 | TGTGCCAGCAGTCTAGATCTATATGGCTACACCTTC | CASSLDLYGYTF
TRBJ2-2 | TRBV4-2 | . | . | 17 | TGTGCCAGCAGCCAAAATATAGGCCCAGGCTTTGCCGGGGAGCTGTTTTTT | CASSQNIGPGFAGELFF
TRBJ1-4 | TRBV27 | . | . | 15 | TGTGCCAGCAGTCCCTCATGGAACCTAAGGGAAAAACTGTTTTTT | CASSPSWNLREKLFF
TRBJ1-2 | TRBV19 | . | once | 11 | TGTGCCACCCAGGGATACTATGGCTACACCTTC | CATQGYYGYTF
TRBJ1-5 | TRBV19 | TRBD1 | . | 18 | TGTGCCAGTAGTATACTACGACAGGGCCCTACTCCCAATCAGCCCCAGCATTTT | CASSILRQGPTPNQPQHF
TRBJ1-5 | TRBV28 | . | . | 16 | TGTGCCAGCAGTTCCCGGGACATCTTTACAGGGCAGCCCCAGCATTTT | CASSSRDIFTGQPQHF
TRBJ2-3 | TRBV25-1 | . | . | 14 | TGTGCCAGCAGTCGGCGGGGTTACACAGATACGCAGTATTTT | CASSRRGYTDTQYF
TRBJ1-5 | TRBV7-9 | . | . | 14 | TGTGCCAGCAGCCGACAGGATAGCAATCAGCCCCAGCATTTT | CASSRQDSNQPQHF
TRBJ1-1 | TRBV11-2 | . | . | 14 | TGTGCCAGCAGCTCCGAACTCCGGGCCACTGAAGCTTTCTTT | CASSSELRATEAFF
TRBJ1-5 | TRBV19 | . | few | 13 | TGTGCCAGTAACCCCGGTCGGAATCAGCCCCAGCATTTT | CASNPGRNQPQHF
TRBJ1-5 | TRBV12-3/TRBV12-4 | . | . | 13 | TGTGCCAGCAGTTTCCTTATAAATCAGCCCCAGCATTTT | CASSFLINQPQHF
TRBJ2-1 | TRBV25-1 | TRBD1 | . | 15 | TGTGCCAGCAGCCCCCGGGACAGGGTGTGGAATGAGCAGTTCTTC | CASSPRDRVWNEQFF
TRBJ1-2 | TRBV20-1 | TRBD1 | once | 11 | TGCAGAGCGGACAGGGGGGATGGCTACACCTTC | CRADRGDGYTF
TRBJ1-4 | TRBV6-5 | TRBD1 | . | 15 | TGTGCCAGCAGTTCTGGACAGGGCCCTAATGAAAAACTGTTTTTT | CASSSGQGPNEKLFF